A single sample is the source of the 2 T cell receptor beta chains below, sequenced in a study of blood T cell repertoires in COVID-19. Measured with immunoSEQ multiplex PCR; TCRdb has only the in-frame clones, and not every one. The profile shows approximately 96,000 clones, about 96% of them singletons. Input material: peripheral blood. These receptors originate from a human donor with active COVID-19. The donor label of this sample is uncertain.

V is TRBV9 and J is TRBJ2-2, with TRBD1 matching over 9 bases. Germline V gene sequence: CDR1 SGDLS, CDR2 YYNGEE. The CDR3 spans 16 residues. Germline trimming cut 0 bases from V and 6 bases from J; bases unmatched to any gene: 6. The CDR3 loop reads CASSVGDRVRSGELFF. For the CDR3, the DNA is TGTGCCAGCAGCGTAGGGGACAGGGTTAGGTCCGGGGAGCTGTTTTTT.

The V call is TRBV7-9, the J call TRBJ1-3; weak D call: TRBD1 (5 bases). The V end lost 5 bases, the J end lost 0 bases, and 14 bases lay between the germline ends. Per the germline V gene, CDR1 is SEHNR and CDR2 is FQNEAQ (reference sequence). This CDR3 spans 16 amino acids. The CDR3 DNA sequence: TGTGCCAGCAGCAGCGCCGCGGGACTCTCTGGAAACACCATATATTTT. Its translation is CASSSAAGLSGNTIYF.